These 10 T cell receptor beta chains came from one sample sequenced in a study of read filtering for tumor transcriptome and immune sequencing. This library used around 0.4 ug RNA and molecular barcoded adaptors spanning alpha/delta and beta/gamma chains. TCRdb re-called the reads with MiXCR, one entry per CDR3 protein. The sample includes 43,000 or so distinct CDR3 sequences, approximately 19% of them seen just once. The source material was a population of CD138-negative cells sorted from bone marrow. All receptors come from a donor at least 40 years old with multiple myeloma.

This clonotype was observed at least ten times. The chain links TRBV7-9 to TRBJ1-4; 8 nucleotides align to TRBD1. CDR3 length equals 15 residues. The V gene end was trimmed by 2 bases and the J gene end by 8 bases; junction bases not matched to a gene: 7. CDR1 is SEHNR, CDR2 FQNEAQ, per germline (reference sequence). CDR3 amino acids: CASSLTSGGREKLFF. CDR3 DNA sequence: TGTGCCAGCAGCTTAACCTCAGGGGGCCGGGAAAAACTGTTTTTT.

A remark on this clonotype: A far larger clone is just one base off, so this is likely a read error. This chain links TRBV6-5 with TRBJ2-1; 9 bases line up with TRBD2. The CDR3 has 15 residues. The J segment lost 8 bases and the V segment lost 5 bases, leaving 10 bases of the junction unmatched. Germline CDR1 MNHEY, CDR2 SVGAGI. CDR3 sequence reads: CASSKSIAGEYEQFF. The CDR3 coding sequence is TGTGCCAGCAGTAAATCGATAGCGGGAGAGTATGAGCAGTTCTTC.

Points on this clonotype: A much larger clone lies a single base off, so this may be a read error. This sequence joins TRBV6-6 and TRBJ2-2; no definite D call. The CDR3 is made up of 13 amino acids. Between the trimmed V and J ends, which lost 6 bases and 7 bases, there was a span of 12 bases. Germline CDR1 reads MNHNY; CDR2 reads SVGAGI (reference sequence). This chain's CDR3 is CASSPRQIGELFF. In DNA, the CDR3 is TGTGCCAGCAGCCCAAGACAAATCGGGGAGCTGTTTTTT.

Details on this clonotype: A much larger clone differs by one base, so this may be a read error. J is TRBJ2-1 and V is TRBV2, with D perhaps matching TRBD1 (5 bases). This CDR3 has 15 amino acids. Germline V gives CDR1 SNHLY, CDR2 FYNNEI. This CDR3 reads CASGESQGLYNEQFF. The CDR3 DNA follows: TGTGCCAGCGGTGAAAGTCAGGGCCTTTACAATGAGCAGTTCTTC.

To note about this clonotype: Because the CDR3 is missing its conserved closing phenylalanine or tryptophan, this is likely a read error. The chain links TRBV27 to TRBJ2-1; D may correspond to TRBD1 or TRBD2 (5 bases each). Germline V gene lookup returns CDR1 MNHEY and CDR2 SMNVEV (reference sequence). The length of the CDR3 is 16 residues. CDR3 in DNA: TGCGCCAGCAGCCAACTCGGGGCAGGGTTTGGAAATGAACAGTTCTCC. Residues: CASSQLGAGFGNEQFS.

Remarks on this clonotype: This sequence may be a read error, since a much larger clone differs from it by one base. The V gene is TRBV7-2, the J gene TRBJ2-3; D gene ambiguous. The CDR3 covers 15 residues. The V end lost 2 bases, the J end lost 3 bases, and 12 bases lay between the germline ends. In germline, CDR1 is SGHTA, CDR2 FQGNSA. In DNA, the CDR3 is TGTGCCAGCAGCTTACGCCAGGAGAGGACAGATACGCAGTATTTT. Protein product: CASSLRQERTDTQYF.

As to this clonotype: A clone one base away is much larger, so this may be a read error. This chain connects TRBV7-3 to TRBJ2-3; either TRBD1 or TRBD2 may fit D (5 bases each). CDR3 length: 15 amino acids. CDR1 SGHTA and CDR2 FQGTGA come from the germline V gene. V was clipped by 1 base and J by 2 bases, with 10 bases between them. The CDR3, as DNA: TGTGCCAGCAGCTTAAGGGGACCTAACACAGATACGCAGTATTTT. Residues: CASSLRGPNTDTQYF.

The chain couples TRBV25-1 to TRBJ2-3; maybe TRBD2 (6 bases). V gave up 4 bases and J gave up 6 bases, with 14 bases separating them. Germline CDR1 is MGHDK and CDR2 is SYGVNS. The CDR3 has 14 residues. The CDR3 protein is CASSVVGTQDTQYF. The CDR3 nucleotides read TGTGCCAGCAGTGTTGTCGGGACTCAGGATACGCAGTATTTT.

This clonotype was observed many times. This chain links TRBV19 with TRBJ2-1; 7 nucleotides agree with TRBD1. V lost 4 bases to trimming and J lost 2 bases; unmatched junction nucleotides: 5. The CDR3 is 15 residues long. Germline V gene lookup returns CDR1 LNHDA and CDR2 SQIVND (reference sequence). The CDR3 region has the DNA TGTGCCAGTAGTACCCTCCAGGGGGCCTACAATGAGCAGTTCTTC. Protein product: CASSTLQGAYNEQFF.

This clonotype has a count of ten or more. The V and J genes are TRBV18 and TRBJ2-7; the match to TRBD1 covers 12 bases. Trimming cost V 3 bases and J 7 bases; bases outside gene matches: 10. Germline CDR1 is KGHSH and CDR2 is LQKENI. The CDR3 runs to 16 residues. The CDR3 is CASSPLPGQGAEEQYF. As DNA, the CDR3 is TGTGCCAGCTCACCCTTACCGGGACAGGGGGCGGAAGAGCAGTACTTC.